These 5 T cell receptor beta chains were all obtained from the same sample, sequenced in a study of T cell repertoires in cytomegalovirus infection. Each CDR3 protein gets one entry after TCRdb re-called the reads with MiXCR. The sample has some 300,000 distinct CDR3 sequences; around 10% are singletons. The sequenced sample consisted of PBMCs. These receptors all stem from a human donor in good health (CMV status not recorded). Some clones in this sample may be carry-over from other donors' samples.

The V and J genes are TRBV12-3 or TRBV12-4 and TRBJ2-5, with a weak D call TRBD2 (6 bases). V was shortened by 2 bases and J by 2 bases, with 12 bases between the two germline ends. The CDR3 runs 15 residues. CDR3 sequence reads: CASSLPRDSQETQYF. The CDR3 DNA reads as TGTGCCAGCAGTTTACCGCGGGACTCACAAGAGACCCAGTACTTC.

V usage is TRBV6-1 and J usage is TRBJ2-7, with a possible D match to TRBD1 (5 bases). V was trimmed by 5 bases and J by 4 bases, leaving 12 bases between them. The germline V gene encodes CDR1 MNHNS and CDR2 SASEGT. The CDR3 length is 13 residues. DNA for the CDR3: TGTGCCAGCAGTTCTCCAGGGATATACGAGCAGTACGTC. It is translated as CASSSPGIYEQYV.

At least ten counts were recorded for this clonotype. The V and J genes are TRBV14 and TRBJ2-4, with D possibly TRBD1 on 5 matching bases. V was trimmed by 2 bases and J by 0 bases, leaving 11 bases between them. Germline lookup yields CDR1 SGHDN and CDR2 FVKESK. The CDR3 covers 16 residues. The CDR3 coding sequence is TGTGCCAGCAGCCAACAGGGTTCTCTAGCCAAAAACATTCAGTACTTC. The encoded protein is CASSQQGSLAKNIQYF.

At least ten counts were recorded for this clonotype. The chain employs TRBV20-1 and TRBJ1-1, with D uncertain. The V end was cut by 4 bases, the J end by 0 bases, with 12 bases between. The CDR3 consists of 14 residues. Germline V gives CDR1 DFQATT, CDR2 SNEGSKA (reference sequence). For the CDR3, the DNA is TGCAGTGCTAACCGGGCCCACATGAACACTGAAGCTTTCTTT. Translation: CSANRAHMNTEAFF.

This clonotype came up many times. The chain combines TRBV13 with TRBJ2-7; TRBD1 matches 9 bases. Germline V gene data show CDR1 as PRHDT and CDR2 as FYEKMQ (reference sequence). V was clipped by 5 bases and J by 5 bases; unmatched bases: 10. There are 15 residues in the CDR3. This CDR3 reads CASSPPGQGPNEQYF. Written as DNA, the CDR3 is TGTGCCAGCAGCCCGCCTGGACAGGGGCCCAACGAGCAGTACTTC. Looking up the rest from reference TRBV13 and TRBJ2-7 gives the full variable domain: AAGVIQSPRHLIKEKRETATLKCYPIPRHDTVYWYQQGPGQDPQFLISFYEKMQSDKGSIPDRFSAQQFSDYHSELNMSSLELGDSALYFCASSPPGQGPNEQYFGPGTRLTVT.